One sample yielded the 23 T cell receptor beta chains listed below, sequenced in a study of control samples from healthy donors and cancer patients (TCRdb year 2020). The method behind the library was the immunoSEQ multiplex PCR assay. TCRdb took this table from immuneACCESS and kept in-frame rearrangements with V and J called. Such tables lack part of the clones; where checked against another copy, unresolved V genes explain under half of the gap, and the rest is unexplained. This sample gives roughly 100,000 clones in total; about 85% of them show up just once. The ten largest clones add up to over 1% of the sample. The sample consisted of blood. These TCRs come from a woman aged 50 to 60 in good health.

This clone has just one count. CDR3 residues: CASSLFSSLGDTQYF. CDR3 nucleotides: TGCGCCAGCAGCTTGTTTAGTTCTCTTGGAGATACGCAGTATTTT. The chain combines TRBV5-1 with TRBJ2-3; no clear D. The V end was cut by 1 base, the J end by 5 bases, with 14 bases between. The CDR3 covers 15 residues. Per the germline V gene, CDR1 is SGHRS and CDR2 is YFSETQ.

The DNA for the CDR3 is TGCGCCAGCAGCTTGGGGGGAGACACCATATATTTT. Translated, it gives CASSLGGDTIYF. The chain has TRBV5-1 and TRBJ1-3; no clear D. Germline values: CDR1 SGHRS, CDR2 YFSETQ. Trimming cost V 0 bases and J 8 bases, with 6 bases left between them. CDR3 length equals 12 residues.

The chain carries TRBV7-2 and TRBJ2-1; TRBD1 might be the D (6 bases). V lost 6 bases and J 6 bases, leaving 21 bases between the germline ends. Looked up from germline, CDR1 is SGHTA and CDR2 is FQGNSA. The CDR3 has 16 amino acids. The CDR3 coding sequence is TGTGCCAGCAGTTTTACCTCTAACAGGGCGAGCAATGAGCAGTTCTTC. Its protein product is CASSFTSNRASNEQFF. The whole variable domain, remainder taken from reference TRBV7-2 and TRBJ2-1, is GAGVSQSPSNKVTEKGKDVELRCDPISGHTALYWYRQSLGQGLEFLIYFQGNSAPDKSGLPSDRFSAERTGGSVSTLTIQRTQQEDSAVYLCASSFTSNRASNEQFFGPGTRLTVL.

V gene TRBV3-1 (or the pseudogene TRBV3-2) combines with J gene TRBJ1-1; TRBD1 is a possible D gene (6 bases). Per germline, CDR1 LGHDT and CDR2 YNNKEL (reference sequence). The CDR3 length is 15 residues. V lost 1 base and J 5 bases, leaving 14 bases between the germline ends. CDR3 residues: CASSQGRGGQTEAFF. CDR3 nucleotides: TGTGCCAGCAGCCAAGGGCGCGGGGGACAAACTGAAGCTTTCTTT.

J is TRBJ2-3 and V is TRBV6-2 or TRBV6-3; no clear D. This CDR3 comprises 18 residues. Looked up from germline, CDR1 is MNHEY and CDR2 is SVGEGT. Trimming pared 5 bases from V and 0 bases from J, leaving 21 bases between. The CDR3 is CASSNAGFDDTSTDTQYF. The CDR3 region has the DNA TGTGCCAGCAGTAACGCCGGATTCGACGACACTAGCACAGATACGCAGTATTTT.

This clone has only one observation. This chain uses TRBV24-1 with TRBJ1-5; D may be TRBD1 (5 bases). The germline gives CDR1 KGHDR, CDR2 SFDVKD. This CDR3 has 19 amino acids. The V end lost 1 base, the J end lost 0 bases, and 18 bases lay between the germline ends. CDR3 sequence reads: CATSDFQGVSRYSNQPQHF. The CDR3 region has the DNA TGTGCCACCAGTGATTTTCAGGGCGTCTCAAGATATAGCAATCAGCCCCAGCATTTT.

The V gene is TRBV5-1, the J gene TRBJ2-1; the D is unclear. The CDR3 is 14 residues long. V gave up 4 bases and J gave up 5 bases, with 13 bases separating them. The V gene's germline CDR1 is SGHRS and CDR2 YFSETQ. The CDR3: CASSNGPANNEQFF. The CDR3 DNA sequence: TGCGCCAGCAGCAATGGCCCTGCGAACAATGAGCAGTTCTTC.

J is TRBJ1-6 and V is TRBV5-1; 10 bases map to TRBD1. In germline, CDR1 is SGHRS, CDR2 YFSETQ. Unmatched junction bases numbered 6, after V lost 4 bases and J lost 5 bases. There are 16 residues in the CDR3. The CDR3 loop reads CASSPRQGANNSPLHF. In DNA form, the CDR3 reads TGCGCCAGCAGCCCTAGACAGGGGGCGAATAATTCACCCCTCCACTTT.

The J gene is TRBJ2-1, the V gene TRBV2, with D possibly being TRBD2 (5 bases). The CDR3 covers 16 residues. Trimming removed 4 bases at V and 5 bases at J, with 18 bases between. Germline CDR1 SNHLY, CDR2 FYNNEI. The CDR3 nucleotides are TGTGCCAGCAGTGCGCTGGCTAGCAGACCAAACAATGAGCAGTTCTTC. As protein: CASSALASRPNNEQFF.

The J gene is TRBJ2-5, the V gene TRBV9, with 15 bases fitting TRBD2. CDR1 SGDLS and CDR2 YYNGEE come from the germline V gene. This CDR3 spans 16 amino acids. The V gene end was trimmed by 4 bases and the J gene end by 4 bases; junction bases not matched to a gene: 5. CDR3 sequence (DNA): TGTGCCAGCAGCCTAGGACTAGCGGGGGGGCGAGAGACCCAGTACTTC. The encoded protein is CASSLGLAGGRETQYF.

As to this clone: Relative to the germline gene, one junction end is altered; a read error may explain this. The chain employs TRBV5-3 and TRBJ2-7, with a weak D call TRBD1 (5 bases). TRBV5-3 is an ORF; its function is uncertain. The CDR3 length is 14 residues. The CDR3 region has the DNA TGTGCCAGAAGCTTGTCACAGGCGATCTACAAGCAGTACTTC. It is translated as CARSLSQAIYKQYF.

V usage is TRBV4-2 and J usage is TRBJ1-1; D uncertain. Germline CDR1 LGHNA, CDR2 YNFKEQ. V dropped 4 bases and J dropped 1 base, with 7 bases sitting between them. This CDR3 is 13 amino acids long. The CDR3 is CASSLQRNTEAFF. The CDR3, as DNA: TGTGCCAGCAGCCTCCAGAGGAACACTGAAGCTTTCTTT.

V usage is TRBV7-9 and J usage is TRBJ1-6, with a tentative D call TRBD1 (5 bases). Germline CDR1 and CDR2: SEHNR and FQNEAQ (reference sequence). Deletions cut 1 base from V and 10 bases from J, with 17 bases between. This CDR3 is built from 16 residues. CDR3 protein: CASSLGGRVFVSPLHF. As DNA, the CDR3 is TGTGCCAGCAGCTTAGGAGGCAGGGTATTCGTCTCACCCCTCCACTTT.

V usage is TRBV4-3 and J usage is TRBJ2-3; 8 nucleotides agree with TRBD2. J gave up 5 bases and V 0 bases, and 10 bases lay outside the gene matches. Per germline, CDR1 LGHNA and CDR2 YSLEER. The CDR3 is made up of 17 amino acids. CDR3 in DNA: TGCGCCAGCAGCCAAGAACTGAGGGGCGGGGGGAGAGATACGCAGTATTTT. This encodes CASSQELRGGGRDTQYF.

J is TRBJ1-5 and V is TRBV18; the D gene is possibly TRBD1 (6 bases). Germline CDR1 reads KGHSH; CDR2 reads LQKENI. Trimming shortened V by 4 bases and J by 5 bases, and 9 bases separated the two germline ends. CDR3 length equals 13 residues. CDR3 loop: CASSQGGDQPQHF. The CDR3 DNA sequence: TGTGCCAGCTCACAGGGGGGCGATCAGCCCCAGCATTTT.

To note about this clone: Other nucleotide sequences in the sample specify the same CDR3. The rearrangement uses TRBV7-2 and TRBJ2-5, with D possibly being TRBD1 (6 bases). The V end lost 1 base, the J end lost 1 base, and 13 bases lay between the germline ends. The CDR3 is 16 residues long. Per the germline V gene, CDR1 is SGHTA and CDR2 is FQGNSA. The CDR3 protein is CASSLGGRAAQETQYF. The CDR3 DNA reads TGTGCCAGCAGCTTAGGGGGGCGGGCCGCCCAAGAGACCCAGTACTTC.

The rearrangement joins TRBV6-1 to TRBJ2-1; 11 nucleotides match TRBD2. This CDR3 is built from 16 residues. Germline V lookup: CDR1 MNHNS, CDR2 SASEGT. V was clipped by 2 bases and J by 3 bases; unmatched bases: 3. The CDR3 sequence: CASSELAGGVYNEQFF. The CDR3 DNA is TGTGCCAGCAGTGAACTAGCGGGGGGAGTCTACAATGAGCAGTTCTTC.

The genes are TRBV30 and TRBJ1-2, with a possible D match to TRBD1 (5 bases). V was pared by 2 bases and J by 2 bases, with 15 bases between. Germline CDR1 GTSNPN, CDR2 SVGIG (reference sequence). The CDR3 has 15 residues. Here the CDR3 DNA reads TGTGCCTGGAGTTTAAAGACAGAGGGGAACTATGGCTACACCTTC. This sequence encodes CAWSLKTEGNYGYTF.

This clone appeared a single time. V usage is TRBV7-9 and J usage is TRBJ1-1; 7 bases fit TRBD1. CDR1 SEHNR and CDR2 FQNEAQ come from the germline V gene (reference sequence). V dropped 5 bases and J dropped 4; count of bases not matched to a gene: 4. The CDR3 is 13 residues long. CDR3 DNA sequence: TGTGCCAGCAGCAGAGACAGGGTCACTGAAGCTTTCTTT. It codes for CASSRDRVTEAFF.

The chain carries TRBV12-5 and TRBJ1-1, with D possibly matching TRBD1 (5 bases). CDR1 is LGHNT, CDR2 FRNRAP, per germline. The CDR3 extends over 12 amino acids. The V end was cut by 5 bases, the J end by 8 bases, with 12 bases between. CDR3 coding DNA: TGTGCTAGTGGTCCTTACAGGAGAGAAGCTTTCTTT. Its translation: CASGPYRREAFF. Variable domain in full (rest from reference TRBV12-5 and TRBJ1-1): DARVTQTPRHKVTEMGQEVTMRCQPILGHNTVFWYRQTMMQGLELLAYFRNRAPLDDSGMPKDRFSAEMPDATLATLKIQPSEPRDSAVYFCASGPYRREAFFGQGTRLTVV.

This chain uses TRBV7-3 with TRBJ2-7; 11 bases are shared with TRBD2. V shed 6 bases and J 5 bases; nucleotides not matched to a gene: 9. CDR3 length: 15 amino acids. Looked up from germline, CDR1 is SGHTA and CDR2 is FQGTGA. In DNA, the CDR3 is TGTGCCAGCAGACATACTAGCGGGAGACCGCACGAGCAGTACTTC. This codes for CASRHTSGRPHEQYF. The whole variable domain, remainder taken from reference TRBV7-3 and TRBJ2-7, is GAGVSQTPSNKVTEKGKYVELRCDPISGHTALYWYRQSLGQGPEFLIYFQGTGAADDSGLPNDRFFAVRPEGSVSTLKIQRTERGDSAVYLCASRHTSGRPHEQYFGPGTRLTVT.

This sequence joins TRBV2 and TRBJ2-1; D ambiguous. Trimming shortened V by 7 bases and J by 4 bases, and 14 bases separated the two germline ends. The length of the CDR3 is 14 residues. CDR1 is SNHLY and CDR2 is FYNNEI in the germline V gene. The chain's CDR3 is CASTHQQIYNEQFF. CDR3 nucleotide sequence: TGTGCCAGCACCCACCAGCAGATTTACAATGAGCAGTTCTTC.

The DNA of the CDR3 is TGTGCCAGCAGCCAAGACCCTCTCGGGACAGCCTATAATTCACCCCTCCACTTT. Its protein is CASSQDPLGTAYNSPLHF. V and J are TRBV4-2 and TRBJ1-6, with 7 bases aligning to TRBD1. CDR1 is LGHNA, CDR2 YNFKEQ, per germline. With V trimmed by 0 bases and J by 2 bases, 7 bases remained unmatched. The CDR3 is made up of 18 amino acids.